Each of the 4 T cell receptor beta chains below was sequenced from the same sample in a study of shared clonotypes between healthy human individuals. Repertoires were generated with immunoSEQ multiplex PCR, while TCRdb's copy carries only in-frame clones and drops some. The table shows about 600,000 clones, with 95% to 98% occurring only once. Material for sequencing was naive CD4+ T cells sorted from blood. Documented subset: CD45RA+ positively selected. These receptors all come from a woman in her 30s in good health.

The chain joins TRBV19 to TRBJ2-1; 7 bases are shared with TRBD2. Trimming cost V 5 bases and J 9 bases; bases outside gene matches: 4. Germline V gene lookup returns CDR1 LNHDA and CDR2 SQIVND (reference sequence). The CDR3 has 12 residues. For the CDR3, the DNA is TGTGCCAGTAGTCGGGGAGGGCGTGAGCAGTTCTTC. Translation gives CASSRGGREQFF.

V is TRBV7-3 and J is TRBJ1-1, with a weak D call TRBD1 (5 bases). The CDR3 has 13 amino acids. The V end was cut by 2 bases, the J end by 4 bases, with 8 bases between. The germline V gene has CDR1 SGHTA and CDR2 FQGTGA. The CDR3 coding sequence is TGTGCCAGCAGCTTAGGGGGTTTCACTGAAGCTTTCTTT. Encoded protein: CASSLGGFTEAFF.

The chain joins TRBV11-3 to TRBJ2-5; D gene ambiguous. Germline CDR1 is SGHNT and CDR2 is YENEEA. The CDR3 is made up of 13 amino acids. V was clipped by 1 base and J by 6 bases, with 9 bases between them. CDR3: CASSLGVQKTQYF. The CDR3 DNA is TGTGCCAGCAGCTTAGGGGTTCAAAAGACCCAGTACTTC.

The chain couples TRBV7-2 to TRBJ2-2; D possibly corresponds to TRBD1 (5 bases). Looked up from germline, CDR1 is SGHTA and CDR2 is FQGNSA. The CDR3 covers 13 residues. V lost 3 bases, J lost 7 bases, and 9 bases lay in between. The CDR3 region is CASSFKGRGELFF. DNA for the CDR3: TGTGCCAGCAGCTTTAAGGGGCGCGGGGAGCTGTTTTTT.